This is a list of T cell receptor beta chains from one sample in a study of blood T cell repertoires in COVID-19. Profiling relied on immunoSEQ multiplex PCR, and the TCRdb table lists in-frame clones only, not all of them. The sample yields roughly 150,000 clones, about nine tenths seen once. Sequencing was carried out using peripheral blood. These receptors were taken from a man between 18 and 35 years old with acute or convalescent COVID-19. CDR3s include the opening cysteine and the closing phenylalanine or tryptophan. The D gene is left open where the match is weak. The size entry is marked missing in some rows and otherwise reads once, few, many or a size class.

d_call clone_size j_call v_call cdr3_aa cdr3_nt
- once TRBJ1-2 TRBV5-5 CASSPPGQMTNYGYTF TGTGCCAGCAGCCCGCCGGGACAAATGACGAACTATGGCTACACCTTC
- - TRBJ2-1 TRBV6-5 CASRLTGNNEQFF TGTGCCAGCAGGTTAACAGGGAACAATGAGCAGTTCTTC
TRBD1 - TRBJ1-2 TRBV6-6 CASSFPGTGGHGYTF TGTGCCAGCAGTTTCCCCGGGACAGGAGGACATGGCTACACCTTC
TRBD1 - TRBJ2-7 TRBV5-1 CASSLGQGAYEQYF TGCGCCAGCAGCTTGGGACAGGGGGCCTACGAGCAGTACTTC
TRBD1 once TRBJ1-5 TRBV15 CATSRQGQGVQPQHF TGTGCCACCAGCAGGCAGGGGCAGGGGGTACAGCCCCAGCATTTT
TRBD1 - TRBJ2-5 TRBV4-2 CASSQTGTGATRYF TGTGCCAGCAGCCAAACCGGGACAGGGGCCACCAGGTACTTC
- - TRBJ1-1 TRBV6-5 CASRRESSFEAFF TGTGCCAGCAGACGGGAATCCTCCTTTGAAGCTTTCTTT
TRBD1 - TRBJ2-1 TRBV5-1 CASSSGTEPSNEQFF TGCGCCAGCAGCTCCGGGACAGAACCCTCCAATGAGCAGTTCTTC
TRBD1 - TRBJ2-3 TRBV7-6 CASSSDRGYTQYF TGTGCCAGCAGCTCAGACAGGGGATATACGCAGTATTTT
TRBD2 - TRBJ2-7 TRBV9 CASSRGLARGDEQYF TGTGCCAGCAGTCGGGGACTAGCGAGGGGGGACGAGCAGTACTTC
TRBD1 - TRBJ1-1 TRBV5-4 CASSPDRDATEAFF TGTGCCAGCAGCCCGGACAGGGACGCCACTGAAGCTTTCTTT
- - TRBJ1-2 TRBV30 CAWNQGSTNYGYTF TGTGCCTGGAACCAGGGTTCTACTAACTATGGCTACACCTTC
TRBD1 once TRBJ1-3 TRBV30 CAWRSDRGGNTIYF TGTGCCTGGAGGTCGGACAGGGGAGGAAACACCATATATTTT
- - TRBJ2-1 TRBV6-5 CASRHYNEQFF TGTGCCAGCAGACATTACAATGAGCAGTTCTTC
- - TRBJ1-2 TRBV3-1/TRBV3-2 CASSQVSLGYTF TGTGCCAGCAGCCAAGTATCTCTCGGCTACACCTTC
- - TRBJ1-2 TRBV14 CASSQELNYGYTF TGTGCCAGCAGCCAAGAACTTAACTATGGCTACACCTTC
TRBD1 - TRBJ2-1 TRBV29-1 CSADRQGTKNEQFF TGCAGCGCCGACAGACAGGGTACCAAGAATGAGCAGTTCTTC
- - TRBJ1-6 TRBV27 CASSLFPDSPLHF TGTGCCAGCAGTTTATTTCCTGATTCACCCCTCCACTTT
TRBD2 - TRBJ2-2 TRBV12-5 CASGIVRQGTSGSGTGELFF TGTGCTAGTGGCATTGTCCGACAGGGGACTAGCGGGAGTGGTACCGGGGAGCTGTTTTTT
- - TRBJ1-2 TRBV10-2 CASSEEQLYGYTF TGCGCCAGCAGTGAAGAACAGCTCTATGGCTACACCTTC
TRBD1 - TRBJ2-5 TRBV18 CASSPSRQGFKETQYF TGTGCCAGCTCACCTTCCCGACAGGGGTTTAAAGAGACCCAGTACTTC
- - TRBJ1-1 TRBV18 CASSPAQENTEAFF TGTGCCAGCTCACCGGCACAGGAGAACACTGAAGCTTTCTTT
- - TRBJ1-5 TRBV6-1 CASSEGREGQPQHF TGTGCCAGCAGTGAAGGCAGGGAAGGGCAGCCCCAGCATTTT